This passage covers 19 T cell receptor beta chains from one sample sequenced in a study of blood T cell repertoires in COVID-19 (dated by TCRdb to the early 2020s). The method behind the library was the immunoSEQ multiplex PCR assay. TCRdb mirrors the immuneACCESS table, restricted to in-frame sequences. Some clones are absent from its copies; in checked studies, under half trace to an unresolved V gene, and the reason for the others is unknown. This sample gives approximately 84,000 clones in total; less than 85% of them show up just once. The ten largest make up over 9.5% of the sample. Sequencing input: peripheral blood. The receptors derive from a human donor in a cohort sampled during active COVID-19.

The table lists this clone with a count of one. This chain links TRBV2 with TRBJ2-7; 9 bases are a match to TRBD2. The V gene end was trimmed by 4 bases and the J gene end by 0 bases; junction bases not matched to a gene: 7. The CDR3 covers 16 residues. From germline, CDR1 is SNHLY and CDR2 FYNNEI. DNA for the CDR3: TGTGCCAGCAGTGCCGCACTAGCGGGCGTCTCCTACGAGCAGTACTTC. Translation gives CASSAALAGVSYEQYF.

The rearrangement links TRBV5-4 to TRBJ2-7; D gene ambiguous. Germline V CDR1 and CDR2: SGHNT, YYREEE (reference sequence). The V end was cut by 4 bases, the J end by 5 bases, with 16 bases between. The CDR3 extends over 14 amino acids. The DNA of the CDR3 is TGTGCCAGCAGCCCCGCGGCGAGTTTCGACGAGCAGTACTTC. Translated: CASSPAASFDEQYF.

The chain joins TRBV13 to TRBJ2-1, with 9 bases identical to TRBD1. The CDR3 consists of 14 residues. The germline V gene encodes CDR1 PRHDT and CDR2 FYEKMQ (reference sequence). With V trimmed by 5 bases and J by 3 bases, 2 bases remained unmatched. CDR3 in DNA: TGTGCCAGCAGCCCGGGACAGGGCTACAATGAGCAGTTCTTC. It is translated as CASSPGQGYNEQFF. Variable domain in full (rest from reference TRBV13 and TRBJ2-1): AAGVIQSPRHLIKEKRETATLKCYPIPRHDTVYWYQQGPGQDPQFLISFYEKMQSDKGSIPDRFSAQQFSDYHSELNMSSLELGDSALYFCASSPGQGYNEQFFGPGTRLTVL.

As DNA, the CDR3 is TGTGCCAGCAGCCCTCGACTAGCGAGGAAATCCTACGAGCAGTACTTC. Translation: CASSPRLARKSYEQYF. The gene calls are TRBV11-2 and TRBJ2-7; 8 nucleotides agree with TRBD2. The length of the CDR3 is 16 residues. V lost 5 bases and J lost 1; bases outside the gene matches: 10. Germline V gene sequence: CDR1 SGHAT, CDR2 FQNNGV.

The chain employs TRBV5-1 and TRBJ1-1; D is perhaps TRBD1 (6 bases). CDR1 SGHRS and CDR2 YFSETQ come from the germline V gene. V was clipped by 4 bases and J by 3 bases, with 16 bases between them. The CDR3 spans 15 residues. This chain's CDR3 is CASSTTGKSDTEAFF. CDR3 DNA: TGCGCCAGCAGCACCACAGGGAAGTCGGACACTGAAGCTTTCTTT.

The chain employs TRBV7-9 and TRBJ2-7, with 10 bases that match TRBD1. The CDR3 loop spans 15 amino acids. Germline lookup yields CDR1 SEHNR and CDR2 FQNEAQ (reference sequence). V shed 4 bases and J 5 bases; nucleotides not matched to a gene: 8. The DNA for the CDR3 is TGTGCCAGCAGCTGGGGACAGGGGATTAAGAACGAGCAGTACTTC. Amino acids: CASSWGQGIKNEQYF.

The rearrangement links TRBV7-8 to TRBJ1-2; 10 positions match TRBD1. V dropped 1 base and J dropped 9; count of bases not matched to a gene: 8. This CDR3 spans 15 amino acids. Germline V gene sequence: CDR1 SGHVS, CDR2 FQNEAQ. CDR3 coding DNA: TGTGCCAGCAGCTTAGACGGGGACAGGGGTATAAGCTACACCTTC. Translation: CASSLDGDRGISYTF.

The gene calls are TRBV5-1 and TRBJ1-5, with 8 bases that match TRBD1. Per the germline V gene, CDR1 is SGHRS and CDR2 is YFSETQ. The CDR3 has 18 residues. The V and J ends lost 4 bases and 1 base, in that order; junction bases with no gene match: 13. The CDR3 sequence: CASSSPLTGDFSNQPQHF. The CDR3 DNA reads TGCGCCAGCAGCAGTCCCCTGACAGGGGACTTCAGCAATCAGCCCCAGCATTTT.

The gene calls are TRBV30 and TRBJ1-2; D may be TRBD1 (5 bases). Germline CDR1 and CDR2: GTSNPN and SVGIG (reference sequence). The CDR3 has 17 amino acids. The ends were cut back, 1 base at V and 3 bases at J, with 21 bases in the middle. The DNA of the CDR3 is TGTGCCTGGAGTGGAGTTGGGATGGGGGGTTTGGACTATGGCTACACCTTC. The encoded protein is CAWSGVGMGGLDYGYTF. The full variable domain, completed using reference TRBV30 and TRBJ1-2, is SQTIHQWPATLVQPVGSPLSLECTVEGTSNPNLYWYRQAAGRGLQLLFYSVGIGQISSEVPQNLSASRPQDRQFILSSKKLLLSDSGFYLCAWSGVGMGGLDYGYTFGSGTRLTVV.

This clone occurred once. This sample includes further DNA sequences coding for the same CDR3. The chain is built from TRBV20-1 and TRBJ2-1; maybe TRBD2 (5 bases). CDR1 is DFQATT, CDR2 SNEGSKA, per germline (reference sequence). V lost 3 bases, J lost 5 bases, and 5 bases lay in between. The CDR3 extends over 11 amino acids. CDR3 sequence: CSARRDNEQFF. The DNA of the CDR3 is TGCAGTGCTAGGCGGGACAATGAGCAGTTCTTC.

The chain joins TRBV19 to TRBJ2-7; D is perhaps TRBD2 (5 bases). Trimming shortened V by 6 bases and J by 0 bases, and 12 bases separated the two germline ends. The CDR3 has 14 amino acids. Germline CDR1 LNHDA, CDR2 SQIVND (reference sequence). This CDR3 is CASRDGRDSYEQYF. The CDR3 DNA sequence: TGTGCCAGTAGGGACGGACGGGACTCCTACGAGCAGTACTTC.

This clone was detected only a few times. The genes are TRBV19 and TRBJ2-3, with 11 bases aligning to TRBD2. This CDR3 comprises 14 residues. CDR1 LNHDA and CDR2 SQIVND come from the germline V gene (reference sequence). Germline trimming cut 3 bases from V and 6 bases from J; bases unmatched to any gene: 2. CDR3 loop: CASSIRTSGDTQYF. CDR3 nucleotide sequence: TGTGCCAGTAGTATTAGGACTAGCGGGGATACGCAGTATTTT.

V usage is TRBV7-3 and J usage is TRBJ1-1, with a possible D match to TRBD1 (6 bases). The CDR3 length is 15 residues. The germline gives CDR1 SGHTA, CDR2 FQGTGA. Trimming shortened V by 5 bases and J by 2 bases, and 15 bases separated the two germline ends. The CDR3 sequence is CASSPRGAGNTEAFF. CDR3 DNA: TGTGCCAGCAGCCCCCGGGGGGCGGGTAACACTGAAGCTTTCTTT.

The chain carries TRBV5-1 and TRBJ2-7; 14 nucleotides line up with TRBD2. Germline V CDR1 and CDR2: SGHRS, YFSETQ. The CDR3 is 16 residues long. V was pared by 4 bases and J by 5 bases, with 8 bases of the junction left unmatched. CDR3 in amino acids: CASSGAGLAGVDEQYF. CDR3 nucleotides: TGCGCCAGCAGCGGGGCGGGACTAGCGGGAGTGGACGAGCAGTACTTC.

J is TRBJ2-5 and V is TRBV4-1; possible D gene TRBD2, 5 bases. The length of the CDR3 is 14 residues. Looked up from germline, CDR1 is MGHRA and CDR2 is YSYEKL. V lost 2 bases, J lost 1 base, and 8 bases lay in between. This CDR3 is CASSQSGIQETQYF. In DNA form, the CDR3 reads TGCGCCAGCAGCCAATCCGGGATCCAAGAGACCCAGTACTTC.

The chain uses TRBV5-1 and TRBJ1-6; 7 bases are shared with TRBD1. The CDR3 totals 15 residues. Unmatched junction bases numbered 10, after V lost 7 bases and J lost 6 bases. The germline CDR1 and CDR2 sequences are SGHRS and YFSETQ. CDR3 nucleotides: TGCGCCAGCCAGGGACAGCTGGATGGTAATTCACCCCTCCACTTT. It is translated as CASQGQLDGNSPLHF.

The chain links TRBV3-1 (or the pseudogene TRBV3-2) to TRBJ2-1, with 7 bases aligning to TRBD1. J gave up 9 bases and V 2 bases, and 4 bases lay outside the gene matches. CDR1 LGHDT and CDR2 YNNKEL come from the germline V gene (reference sequence). CDR3 length: 13 amino acids. CDR3 sequence (DNA): TGTGCCAGCAGCCAAACCCGGACAGGTGAGCAGTTCTTC. Translation gives CASSQTRTGEQFF.

Of note for this clone: Other DNA sequences of this sample code for an identical CDR3. The CDR3 is CASSLGTSGTYEQYF. CDR3 DNA sequence: TGCGCCAGCAGCCTAGGGACTAGCGGCACCTACGAGCAGTACTTC. The chain combines TRBV5-1 with TRBJ2-7, with 11 nucleotides matching TRBD2. Germline lookup yields CDR1 SGHRS and CDR2 YFSETQ. With V trimmed by 4 bases and J by 2 bases, 5 bases remained unmatched. CDR3 size: 15 residues.

The V gene is TRBV3-1 (or the pseudogene TRBV3-2), the J gene TRBJ2-7, with TRBD1 matching 7 bases. This CDR3 region has 17 residues. Germline V gives CDR1 LGHDT, CDR2 YNNKEL (reference sequence). V lost 1 base to trimming and J lost 3 bases; unmatched junction nucleotides: 12. DNA of the CDR3: TGTGCCAGCAGCCAAGGGAGACAGGGAAGATCCCTCTACGAGCAGTACTTC. Translated, it gives CASSQGRQGRSLYEQYF.